This T cell receptor (beta chain) appears in the sequencing data of a study of T cell responses to AZD1222 COVID-19 vaccine. Across the whole study: Second doses were pooled across both intervals (about 4 or about 12 weeks).

Trimming shortened V by 1 base and J by 3 bases, and 7 bases separated the two germline ends. CDR1 SGHVS and CDR2 FQNEAQ come from the germline V gene. The CDR3 has 13 amino acids. The data were produced by immunoSEQ multiplex PCR, yet TCRdb's version contains in-frame clones alone and is incomplete. Of tens of thousands of clones in the sample, 89% were seen once. Details on this clone: Its antigen is not identified.

Study outcomes and limitations: Spike as a whole was targeted by vaccine-associated CD4 TCRs, dominant at 160-218 and 743-854. As reported, nearly half of all spike-specific TCRs target variant regions that are unmutated. Spike-specific TCR depth and breadth grew after two AZD1222 doses.

The sequence derives from an adult in good health. The rearrangement joins TRBV7-8 to TRBJ2-7; D might be TRBD2 (5 bases). Sequences were derived from peripheral blood, sampled on day 0 of AZD1222 vaccination. The CDR3 DNA follows: TGTGCCAGCAGCTTAGGGACTCGCTACGAGCAGTACTTC. Translation: CASSLGTRYEQYF. The full variable domain, rest sourced from reference TRBV7-8 and TRBJ2-7, is GAGVSQSPRYKVAKRGQDVALRCDPISGHVSLFWYQQALGQGPEFLTYFQNEAQLDKSGLPSDRFFAERPEGSVSTLKIQRTQQEDSAVYLCASSLGTRYEQYFGPGTRLTVT.